The rows below give T cell receptor beta chains drawn from one sample of a study of blood T cell repertoires in COVID-19. Generated by immunoSEQ multiplex PCR, the TCRdb table keeps only in-frame clones and is missing some. Of 200,000 to 300,000 clones in the sample, 80% to 85% were seen once. Sequencing used peripheral blood. Receptors were obtained from a man aged 55 to 69 with acute or convalescent COVID-19. CDR3s include the opening cysteine and the closing phenylalanine or tryptophan. D genes are given only for firm matches.

D,V,J,CDR3,DNA
TRBD1,TRBV9,TRBJ2-1,CASSTPGTGNNEQFF,TGTGCCAGCAGCACCCCCGGGACAGGCAACAATGAGCAGTTCTTC
.,TRBV6-5,TRBJ1-1,CASSPQPDTEAFF,TGTGCCAGCAGTCCACAACCAGATACAGAAGCTTTCTTT
.,TRBV5-1,TRBJ2-1,CASSPTGSYNEQFF,TGCGCCAGCAGCCCGACAGGCTCCTACAATGAGCAGTTCTTC
TRBD1,TRBV5-1,TRBJ1-6,CASSSSGTGASPLHF,TGCGCCAGCAGCTCTTCCGGGACAGGGGCCTCACCCCTCCACTTT
.,TRBV21-1,TRBJ2-3,CASSKGVSGITDTQYF,TGTGCCAGCAGCAAAGGGGTTAGCGGGATTACAGATACGCAGTATTTT
.,TRBV5-1,TRBJ2-1,CASSSIAQGRAYNEQFF,TGCGCCAGCAGCTCCATTGCCCAGGGGAGGGCCTACAATGAGCAGTTCTTC
TRBD1,TRBV19,TRBJ1-2,CASSTPPGTGGGYGYTF,TGTGCCAGTAGTACGCCCCCAGGGACAGGGGGCGGCTATGGCTACACCTTC
TRBD2,TRBV7-2,TRBJ2-1,CASSLGLAGADEQFF,TGTGCCAGCAGCTTAGGTCTAGCGGGAGCGGATGAGCAGTTCTTC
TRBD1,TRBV2,TRBJ1-2,CASSENRQGRYTF,TGTGCCAGCAGTGAAAATAGACAGGGGCGCTACACCTTC
TRBD1,TRBV6-5,TRBJ1-6,CASSDGTGVSPLHF,TGTGCCAGCAGCGACGGGACAGGGGTATCACCCCTCCACTTT
.,TRBV28,TRBJ1-4,CASFPGGTSNEKLFF,TGTGCCAGCTTCCCCGGGGGGACAAGTAATGAAAAACTGTTTTTT
.,TRBV6-5,TRBJ2-7,CASSPGTGSSYEQYF,TGTGCCAGCAGCCCCGGGACTGGGAGCTCCTACGAGCAGTACTTC
TRBD1,TRBV15,TRBJ2-5,CATSRVGTEHQETQYF,TGTGCCACCAGCAGAGTTGGGACAGAGCACCAAGAGACCCAGTACTTC
.,TRBV27,TRBJ1-1,CASSLGGGLNTEAFF,TGTGCCAGCAGTCTCGGGGGGGGGTTGAACACTGAAGCTTTCTTT
TRBD2,TRBV7-9,TRBJ2-2,CASSPGLLAGARRTGELFF,TGTGCCAGCAGCCCAGGACTTTTAGCGGGAGCGCGACGGACCGGGGAGCTGTTTTTT
.,TRBV19,TRBJ1-6,CASSIRGDNRPLHF,TGTGCCAGTAGTATAAGGGGTGACAACCGACCCCTCCACTTT
TRBD1,TRBV28,TRBJ1-4,CASSLGGTAYNEKLFF,TGTGCCAGCAGTTTAGGGGGGACAGCTTATAATGAAAAACTGTTTTTT
TRBD1,TRBV2,TRBJ1-6,CASAGGRQGLSPLHF,TGTGCCAGCGCTGGGGGTCGACAGGGACTTTCACCCCTCCACTTT
TRBD1,TRBV6-5,TRBJ2-7,CASSYRGRRAEQYF,TGTGCCAGCAGCTACAGGGGGCGCCGGGCCGAGCAGTACTTC
.,TRBV19,TRBJ2-1,CASSQGPYNEQFF,TGTGCCAGTAGCCAGGGGCCCTACAATGAGCAGTTCTTC
TRBD2,TRBV20-1,TRBJ2-7,CSASSGTSGLF,TGCAGTGCTAGCTCCGGGACTAGCGGGCTGTTC
.,TRBV11-3,TRBJ1-1,CASSLLPNTEAFF,TGTGCCAGCAGCTTACTTCCGAACACTGAAGCTTTCTTT
.,TRBV27,TRBJ2-1,CASTQDPPDYNEQFF,TGTGCCAGCACACAGGACCCCCCTGACTACAATGAGCAGTTCTTC
.,TRBV6-2/TRBV6-3,TRBJ1-2,CASSDYQNYGYTF,TGTGCCAGCAGTGACTACCAGAACTATGGCTACACCTTC
TRBD1,TRBV4-1,TRBJ2-7,CASSPGQGTREQYF,TGCGCCAGCAGCCCAGGACAGGGGACGAGGGAGCAGTACTTC
.,TRBV5-1,TRBJ2-1,CASSLGVRSSYNEQFF,TGCGCCAGCAGCCTAGGGGTACGGAGCTCCTACAATGAGCAGTTCTTC
TRBD2,TRBV6-2/TRBV6-3,TRBJ2-1,CASSSHRTSRGNEQFF,TGTGCCAGCAGTTCCCATCGGACTAGCCGGGGCAATGAGCAGTTCTTC
TRBD2,TRBV19,TRBJ2-7,CASSIGRGAYEQYF,TGTGCCAGTAGTATAGGACGGGGGGCCTACGAGCAGTACTTC
.,TRBV7-2,TRBJ1-1,CASSPEGGSATEAFF,TGTGCCAGCAGCCCGGAGGGGGGGAGCGCCACTGAAGCTTTCTTT